A single sample gave rise to the 29 T cell receptor beta chains below, sequenced in a study of blood T cell repertoires in COVID-19 (dated by TCRdb to about 2020). The library was made by the immunoSEQ multiplex PCR assay. TCRdb provides this immuneACCESS table in a form limited to in-frame rearrangements. Some clones are lacking; in checked studies, under half of them reflect an unresolved V gene, and why the rest are absent is not known. Present in this sample are some 380,000 clones, more than 75% of which were seen just once. The top ten constitute more than 0.85% of the sample. Sequencing used peripheral blood. Receptors were obtained from a human donor with acute or convalescent COVID-19. The donor label of this sample is uncertain.

In its sample, this clone was seen a few times. The gene calls are TRBV10-3 and TRBJ2-1, with D unclear. CDR1 and CDR2 from the germline V gene are ENHRY and SYGVKD. The CDR3 spans 12 residues. V was shortened by 6 bases and J by 0 bases, with 3 bases between the two germline ends. The CDR3 region is CAISSSYNEQFF. CDR3 nucleotide sequence: TGTGCCATCAGCAGCTCCTACAATGAGCAGTTCTTC.

The chain has TRBV5-1 and TRBJ2-5; 7 bases are shared with TRBD1. Germline CDR1 SGHRS, CDR2 YFSETQ. With V trimmed by 5 bases and J by 5 bases, 9 bases remained unmatched. CDR3 size: 14 residues. DNA for the CDR3: TGCGCCAGCAGTCCTCCGGGACAGCGCGAGACCCAGTACTTC. Its translation is CASSPPGQRETQYF. Using reference TRBV5-1 and TRBJ2-5 for the parts outside the CDR3, the full variable domain is KAGVTQTPRYLIKTRGQQVTLSCSPISGHRSVSWYQQTPGQGLQFLFEYFSETQRNKGNFPGRFSGRQFSNSRSEMNVSTLELGDSALYLCASSPPGQRETQYFGPGTRLLVL.

A few counts support this clone. The genes are TRBV28 and TRBJ2-6, with 7 nucleotides matching TRBD1. This CDR3 has 15 residues. The V gene's germline CDR1 is MDHEN and CDR2 SYDVKM. The ends lost 6 bases at V and 2 bases at J; junction bases unmatched: 4. The chain's CDR3 is CASRQQGPGANVLTF. CDR3 nucleotides: TGTGCCAGCAGGCAACAGGGGCCTGGGGCCAACGTCCTGACTTTC.

V is TRBV30 and J is TRBJ1-4; 8 positions agree with TRBD1. The CDR3 has 15 amino acids. Germline values: CDR1 GTSNPN, CDR2 SVGIG (reference sequence). With V trimmed by 5 bases and J by 6 bases, 11 bases remained unmatched. Here the CDR3 reads CAWGTGQGSDEKLFF. The CDR3 region has the DNA TGTGCCTGGGGCACCGGACAGGGTTCAGATGAAAAACTGTTTTTT.

V and J are TRBV30 and TRBJ1-2, with TRBD1 matching over 11 bases. Per the germline V gene, CDR1 is GTSNPN and CDR2 is SVGIG (reference sequence). Germline trimming cut 3 bases from V and 6 bases from J; bases unmatched to any gene: 9. CDR3 length: 15 residues. The CDR3 nucleotides are TGTGCCTGGAGAGTTTGGGACAGGGGGTATGATGGCTACACCTTC. Its translation is CAWRVWDRGYDGYTF.

This chain joins TRBV11-2 and TRBJ1-2; 9 bases line up with TRBD1. Germline V gene sequence: CDR1 SGHAT, CDR2 FQNNGV. Trimming cost V 1 base and J 6 bases; bases outside gene matches: 6. CDR3 length: 15 amino acids. CDR3 in DNA: TGTGCCAGCAGCTTAGTATCCGGGACAGGGAATGGCTACACCTTC. Amino acid sequence: CASSLVSGTGNGYTF.

The rearrangement links TRBV30 to TRBJ1-4; D not resolved. The V end lost 3 bases, the J end lost 8 bases, and 10 bases lay between the germline ends. The CDR3 loop spans 12 amino acids. CDR1 is GTSNPN, CDR2 SVGIG, per germline (reference sequence). The CDR3 nucleotides are TGTGCCTGGAGCGGCGGGAGCGAAAAACTGTTTTTT. This codes for CAWSGGSEKLFF. Looking up the rest from reference TRBV30 and TRBJ1-4 gives the full variable domain: SQTIHQWPATLVQPVGSPLSLECTVEGTSNPNLYWYRQAAGRGLQLLFYSVGIGQISSEVPQNLSASRPQDRQFILSSKKLLLSDSGFYLCAWSGGSEKLFFGSGTQLSVL.

Concerning this clone itself: Mismatch with germline at one junction end may stem from a read error. The rearrangement joins TRBV7-9 to TRBJ1-4; TRBD1 agrees at 7 bases. This CDR3 contains 15 residues. From germline, CDR1 is SEHNR and CDR2 FQNEAQ (reference sequence). The CDR3 loop is CASSLAGGPNEKLFF. Written as DNA, the CDR3 is TGTGCCAGCAGCCTAGCAGGGGGACCCAATGAAAAACTGTTTTTT.

The chain is built from TRBV28 and TRBJ1-3; weak D call: TRBD1 (6 bases). CDR1 is MDHEN and CDR2 is SYDVKM in the germline V gene. This CDR3 has 16 amino acids. Trimming removed 7 bases from V and 0 bases from J, with 16 bases in between. The CDR3 DNA reads TGTGCCAGCAAAAGGACAGACGGCGTCTCTGGAAACACCATATATTTT. This translates into CASKRTDGVSGNTIYF.

The V and J genes are TRBV19 and TRBJ1-4; TRBD1 might be the D (6 bases). This CDR3 is built from 14 residues. Per the germline V gene, CDR1 is LNHDA and CDR2 is SQIVND (reference sequence). V gave up 0 bases and J gave up 8 bases, with 10 bases separating them. The DNA of the CDR3 is TGTGCCAGTAGTATAGATGCAGGGGAAGAAAAACTGTTTTTT. It is translated as CASSIDAGEEKLFF.

This clone was seen a handful of times. The chain recombines TRBV7-8 with TRBJ1-2; 9 nucleotides align to TRBD1. The CDR3 sequence is 20 residues long. J lost 3 bases, V lost 2 bases, and 19 bases had no gene match. Germline V lookup: CDR1 SGHVS, CDR2 FQNEAQ. CDR3 sequence (DNA): TGTGCCAGCAGCTTAAACTTAATCGGCGGGACAGGGACCTATGACTATGGCTACACCTTC. Translation: CASSLNLIGGTGTYDYGYTF.

V usage is TRBV2 and J usage is TRBJ1-4; 8 bases agree with TRBD1. The length of the CDR3 is 15 residues. CDR1 and CDR2 from the germline V gene are SNHLY and FYNNEI. After removal of 3 bases from V and 8 bases from J, the junction contained 8 bases not matched to a gene. CDR3 residues: CASSEDRAAREKLFF. CDR3 nucleotide sequence: TGTGCCAGCAGTGAGGACAGGGCGGCTAGAGAAAAACTGTTTTTT.

The CDR3 is CASSLSTRNSPLHF. The CDR3, as DNA: TGTGCCAGCAGTCTCTCCACCCGGAATTCACCCCTCCACTTT. This chain connects TRBV28 to TRBJ1-6; D is ambiguous. The germline V gene has CDR1 MDHEN and CDR2 SYDVKM. Trimming took off 5 bases at V and 7 bases at J, with 12 bases between the two ends. The CDR3 totals 14 residues.

V is TRBV28 and J is TRBJ2-6; perhaps TRBD2 as D (6 bases). CDR3 length equals 15 residues. Per germline, CDR1 MDHEN and CDR2 SYDVKM. The V and J ends lost 6 bases and 4 bases respectively, with 13 bases between them. The CDR3 reads CASRAGLSGANVLTF. In nucleotides, the CDR3 is TGTGCCAGCAGGGCGGGACTGTCAGGGGCCAACGTCCTGACTTTC.

This clone came up once. The rearrangement joins TRBV2 to TRBJ2-5; 8 bases are shared with TRBD1. V shed 6 bases, J shed 5 bases, and the junction held 11 bases outside the gene matches. In germline, CDR1 is SNHLY, CDR2 FYNNEI. The CDR3 consists of 15 residues. The DNA for the CDR3 is TGTGCCAGCAGCGGACAGGGTGTCATACGGGAGACCCAGTACTTC. Encoded protein: CASSGQGVIRETQYF.

The chain couples TRBV7-2 to TRBJ2-7; 7 bases are a match to TRBD1. V shed 5 bases and J 0 bases; nucleotides not matched to a gene: 7. Germline assignment: CDR1 SGHTA and CDR2 FQGNSA. There are 15 residues in the CDR3. The CDR3 DNA follows: TGTGCCAGCAGCCCAACAGGGGTCCTCTCCTACGAGCAGTACTTC. Protein product: CASSPTGVLSYEQYF.

The chain combines TRBV5-1 with TRBJ1-1; no clear D gene. Germline CDR1 and CDR2: SGHRS and YFSETQ. The CDR3 length is 13 residues. Trimming pared 2 bases from V and 3 bases from J, leaving 8 bases between. The CDR3 DNA sequence: TGCGCCAGCAGCTTAGCCTCCTACACTGAAGCTTTCTTT. Its protein is CASSLASYTEAFF.

V usage is TRBV5-1 and J usage is TRBJ2-4; the match to TRBD1 covers 7 bases. V lost 3 bases and J lost 6; bases outside the gene matches: 3. The V gene's germline CDR1 is SGHRS and CDR2 YFSETQ. There are 13 residues in the CDR3. The CDR3 sequence is CASSSRQGNIQYF. CDR3 coding DNA: TGCGCCAGCAGCTCCCGACAGGGAAACATTCAGTACTTC.

This rearrangement joins TRBV28 to TRBJ2-5, with a possible D match to TRBD2 (5 bases). V was cut by 5 bases and J by 2 bases, with 15 bases left in between. The CDR3 length is 15 residues. Germline V gives CDR1 MDHEN, CDR2 SYDVKM. The CDR3 region has the DNA TGTGCCAGCAGTCCCCACCAGAGGGATCAAGAGACCCAGTACTTC. It specifies CASSPHQRDQETQYF.

The V gene is TRBV20-1, the J gene TRBJ2-2; tentative D call: TRBD2 (6 bases). The V gene lost 3 bases and the J gene lost 3 bases, with 11 bases spanning the gap. Looked up from germline, CDR1 is DFQATT and CDR2 is SNEGSKA (reference sequence). The CDR3 is 14 amino acids. CDR3 region: CSASEGLYTGELFF. DNA of the CDR3: TGCAGTGCTAGTGAGGGACTGTACACCGGGGAGCTGTTTTTT.

The chain combines TRBV27 with TRBJ2-1; 10 bases fit TRBD2. CDR3 length: 16 residues. The V and J ends lost 1 base and 6 bases, in that order; junction bases with no gene match: 6. CDR1 and CDR2 from the germline V gene are MNHEY and SMNVEV (reference sequence). The DNA of the CDR3 is TGTGCCAGCAGTTTATTCCTAGCGGGAGACTTCAATGAGCAGTTCTTC. It is translated as CASSLFLAGDFNEQFF.

The chain combines TRBV28 with TRBJ1-5; D remains ambiguous. This CDR3 region has 12 residues. V was cut by 7 bases and J by 4 bases, with 8 bases left in between. Germline values: CDR1 MDHEN, CDR2 SYDVKM. The CDR3 DNA is TGTGCCAGCAAAAGCCTTAATCAGCCCCAGCATTTT. Protein product: CASKSLNQPQHF. The full variable domain, completed using reference TRBV28 and TRBJ1-5, is DVKVTQSSRYLVKRTGEKVFLECVQDMDHENMFWYRQDPGLGLRLIYFSYDVKMKEKGDIPEGYSVSREKKERFSLILESASTNQTSMYLCASKSLNQPQHFGDGTRLSIL.

This clone is a singleton in its sample. In this CDR3 the conserved last residue, phenylalanine or tryptophan, is missing, so a read error is likely. The chain carries TRBV19 and TRBJ1-2; 9 bases are a match to TRBD1. The CDR3 is 14 residues long. Per germline, CDR1 LNHDA and CDR2 SQIVND (reference sequence). V shed 6 bases and J 5 bases; nucleotides not matched to a gene: 7. The CDR3 loop is CASSPRQGGYGYTL. The CDR3 DNA reads as TGTGCCAGTAGCCCTAGACAGGGGGGTTATGGCTACACCCTC.

CDR3 nucleotide sequence: TGTGCCAGCAGCTTAGATACAGGGGTTTTCGGGAATCAGCCCCAGCATTTT. This codes for CASSLDTGVFGNQPQHF. The chain is built from TRBV7-9 and TRBJ1-5, with 7 nucleotides matching TRBD1. CDR1 and CDR2 from the germline V gene are SEHNR and FQNEAQ (reference sequence). Losses at the gene ends were 1 base for V and 4 bases for J; bases not matched to a gene: 10. This CDR3 is 17 amino acids long. Complete variable domain (other parts from reference TRBV7-9 and TRBJ1-5): DTGVSQNPRHKITKRGQNVTFRCDPISEHNRLYWYRQTLGQGPEFLTYFQNEAQLEKSRLLSDRFSAERPKGSFSTLEIQRTEQGDSAMYLCASSLDTGVFGNQPQHFGDGTRLSIL.

V usage is TRBV5-4 and J usage is TRBJ1-2; possibly TRBD1 for D (5 bases). In germline, CDR1 is SGHNT, CDR2 YYREEE (reference sequence). There are 13 residues in the CDR3. Trimming shortened V by 10 bases and J by 7 bases, and 20 bases separated the two germline ends. CDR3 sequence reads: CAGVFKNRPGYTF. The DNA of the CDR3 is TGTGCCGGTGTGTTTAAAAACAGGCCTGGCTACACCTTC.

The chain carries TRBV29-1 and TRBJ1-1; TRBD1 agrees at 7 bases. Germline CDR1 and CDR2: SQVTM and ANQGSEA. This CDR3 has 12 residues. The ends lost 6 bases at V and 4 bases at J; junction bases unmatched: 5. The CDR3 DNA reads TGCAGCGTCGTAGGACAGGCCACTGAAGCTTTCTTT. It is translated as CSVVGQATEAFF.

This chain joins TRBV5-6 and TRBJ1-4; no clear D gene. V was pared by 1 base and J by 5 bases, with 15 bases between. Germline V gene sequence: CDR1 SGHDT, CDR2 YYEEEE. This CDR3 region has 16 residues. CDR3 nucleotides: TGTGCCAGCAGCTTGTTTGTCCGGACGGGGAATGAAAAACTGTTTTTT. Amino acid sequence: CASSLFVRTGNEKLFF. The full variable domain, its missing parts supplied by reference TRBV5-6 and TRBJ1-4, is DAGVTQSPTHLIKTRGQQVTLRCSPKSGHDTVSWYQQALGQGPQFIFQYYEEEERQRGNFPDRFSGHQFPNYSSELNVNALLLGDSALYLCASSLFVRTGNEKLFFGSGTQLSVL.

For the CDR3, the DNA is TGTGCCAGCAGCCCGGGACAGCGTAGCTACTATGGCTACACCTTC. Translating gives CASSPGQRSYYGYTF. The rearrangement uses TRBV7-8 and TRBJ1-2; 7 bases match TRBD1. V lost 5 bases to trimming and J lost 3 bases; unmatched junction nucleotides: 9. The V gene's germline CDR1 is SGHVS and CDR2 FQNEAQ. There are 15 residues in the CDR3.

V is TRBV18 and J is TRBJ2-1; TRBD1 agrees at 9 bases. The CDR3 consists of 15 residues. Germline V CDR1 and CDR2: KGHSH, LQKENI. Trimming at V came to 6 bases and at J to 9 bases, leaving 12 bases not matched to a gene. The CDR3 sequence: CASSQTGQGIGEQFF. CDR3 sequence (DNA): TGTGCCAGCTCCCAAACGGGACAGGGTATCGGTGAGCAGTTCTTC. The complete variable domain, with remaining parts taken from reference TRBV18 and TRBJ2-1, reads NAGVMQNPRHLVRRRGQEARLRCSPMKGHSHVYWYRQLPEEGLKFMVYLQKENIIDESGMPKERFSAEFPKEGPSILRIQQVVRGDSAAYFCASSQTGQGIGEQFFGPGTRLTVL.